This TCR beta chain was documented in a study of CD8 T cells in ankylosing spondylitis. This clonotype was recorded a few times. As the method for making TCR beta libraries, quantitative 5'-RACE with molecular barcodes was used. From the 5' RACE reads, TCRdb called clonotypes with MiXCR, one entry per CDR3 protein. The sample records some 340,000 distinct CDR3 sequences, roughly 15% being singletons. The CDR3 is 15 residues long. CDR1 is MNHNS, CDR2 SASEGT, per germline. V was clipped by 6 bases and J by 2 bases, with 14 bases between them. The J gene is TRBJ2-1, the V gene TRBV6-1; D is unclear. This TCR was recovered from a male donor with ankylosing spondylitis or in good health (not recorded which). The sample taken for sequencing was blood, either unsorted or a sorted T cell fraction (not recorded which). The CDR3, as DNA: TGTGCCAGCAGCCTCAGATTGAGCGCCTACAATGAGCAGTTCTTC. It is translated as CASSLRLSAYNEQFF.